The 30 T cell receptor beta chains given below trace back to one sample, sequenced in a study of vaccination effects on CD4 cells after COVID-19. Which antigens these TCRs recognize remains unknown. Once cultured for approximately 10 days, the cells underwent separation to obtain CD4+ T cells. Either the BNT162b2 or mRNA-1273 vaccine was given to participants in two doses. Here immunoSEQ multiplex PCR was the method, and the copy in TCRdb shows in-frame clones only, minus some. The table shows 25,000 to 35,000 clones, with roughly 81% occurring only once. Sequences were derived from CD4+ T cells from PBMCs cultured without peptide, sampled after COVID-19 vaccination. The receptor set was obtained from a human donor who received a COVID-19 vaccine.

The gene calls are TRBV12-3 or TRBV12-4 and TRBJ2-1; the match to TRBD2 covers 12 bases. V was pared by 6 bases and J by 8 bases, with 2 bases of the junction left unmatched. The CDR3 contains 13 residues. This CDR3 is CASRRLAGDEQFF. The CDR3 DNA is TGTGCCAGCAGGCGACTAGCGGGAGATGAGCAGTTCTTC.

The CDR3 DNA sequence: TGTGCCAGCAGCCGCGGGACTACCACGACCCAAGAGACCCAGTACTTC. It codes for CASSRGTTTTQETQYF. This chain connects TRBV4-2 to TRBJ2-5, with TRBD2 identical over 7 bases. V was pared by 4 bases and J by 1 base, with 9 bases of the junction left unmatched. This CDR3 is 16 amino acids long. CDR1 is LGHNA and CDR2 is YNFKEQ in the germline V gene.

V is TRBV7-3 and J is TRBJ2-7; D gene uncertain. V lost 3 bases and J lost 3, with 12 bases in between. The germline V gene has CDR1 SGHTA and CDR2 FQGTGA. The CDR3 runs 14 residues. CDR3 region: CASSFGPMGYEQYF. DNA of the CDR3: TGTGCCAGCAGCTTCGGCCCCATGGGCTACGAGCAGTACTTC.

This chain uses TRBV27 with TRBJ2-7; a possible D gene is TRBD2 (6 bases). There are 17 residues in the CDR3. Germline-derived CDR1 and CDR2 are MNHEY and SMNVEV (reference sequence). Trimming cost V 7 bases and J 4 bases, with 26 bases left between them. The CDR3: CASTSFAPGLPGYEQYF. CDR3 nucleotides: TGTGCCAGCACTTCCTTTGCGCCGGGACTGCCAGGGTACGAGCAGTACTTC.

There are a few counts of this clone. This chain links TRBV10-3 with TRBJ1-4; 11 bases fit TRBD1. The germline V gene has CDR1 ENHRY and CDR2 SYGVKD. V lost 4 bases to trimming and J lost 8 bases; unmatched junction nucleotides: 6. There are 15 residues in the CDR3. The DNA for the CDR3 is TGTGCCATCAGTGGCACGGACAGGGGGCAAGAAAAACTGTTTTTT. This codes for CAISGTDRGQEKLFF.

This clone has more than one count but fewer than ten. The chain carries TRBV25-1 and TRBJ1-3; possibly TRBD1 for D (5 bases). V lost 6 bases and J 3 bases, leaving 12 bases between the germline ends. The V gene's germline CDR1 is MGHDK and CDR2 SYGVNS. The CDR3 runs to 14 residues. CDR3 amino acids: CASRPQGGGNTIYF. The CDR3 nucleotides are TGTGCCAGCAGACCGCAGGGAGGTGGAAACACCATATATTTT. Complete variable domain (other parts from reference TRBV25-1 and TRBJ1-3): EADIYQTPRYLVIGTGKKITLECSQTMGHDKMYWYQQDPGMELHLIHYSYGVNSTEKGDLSSESTVSRIRTEHFPLTLESARPSHTSQYLCASRPQGGGNTIYFGEGSWLTVV.

The rearrangement links TRBV5-4 to TRBJ1-2, with D possibly TRBD1 on 6 matching bases. CDR1 and CDR2 from the germline V gene are SGHNT and YYREEE (reference sequence). V lost 4 bases to trimming and J lost 3 bases, with 16 bases between them. The CDR3 covers 15 residues. CDR3 bases: TGTGCCAGCAGCCCACAGGGCAGGGGAGACTATGGCTACACCTTC. This sequence encodes CASSPQGRGDYGYTF.

This clone was seen a single time. V usage is TRBV3-1 (or the pseudogene TRBV3-2) and J usage is TRBJ1-1, with TRBD1 matching 10 bases. From germline, CDR1 is LGHDT and CDR2 YNNKEL (reference sequence). This CDR3 is built from 17 residues. The junction had 8 bases not matched to a gene; V was cut back by 4 bases and J by 0 bases. Here the CDR3 reads CASSLTGGLRVNTEAFF. In DNA form, the CDR3 reads TGTGCCAGCAGCCTGACAGGGGGCTTGAGGGTGAACACTGAAGCTTTCTTT.

J is TRBJ1-1 and V is TRBV6-5, with D uncertain. The CDR3 length is 13 residues. Germline lookup yields CDR1 MNHEY and CDR2 SVGAGI. The ends were cut back, 0 bases at V and 1 base at J, with 3 bases in the middle. The DNA for the CDR3 is TGTGCCAGCAGTTACTCCGCGAACACTGAAGCTTTCTTT. This translates into CASSYSANTEAFF.

The chain couples TRBV7-2 to TRBJ2-5, with 7 bases that match TRBD2. Per germline, CDR1 SGHTA and CDR2 FQGNSA. The CDR3 contains 14 residues. Unmatched junction bases numbered 3, after V lost 1 base and J lost 4 bases. The CDR3 here is CASSLGGGAETQYF. As DNA, the CDR3 is TGTGCCAGCAGCTTAGGGGGGGGAGCAGAGACCCAGTACTTC.

The chain employs TRBV30 and TRBJ2-7; the match to TRBD2 covers 13 bases. Germline V gene data show CDR1 as GTSNPN and CDR2 as SVGIG (reference sequence). CDR3 size: 17 residues. Trimming took 0 bases from V and 3 from J; bases not matched to a gene: 8. The CDR3 bases are TGTGCCTGGAGTGTACAAAGGACTAGCGGGAGCGGCTACGAGCAGTACTTC. Its protein is CAWSVQRTSGSGYEQYF.

This clone was picked up a small number of times. J is TRBJ2-5 and V is TRBV18; D possibly corresponds to TRBD2 (5 bases). V was clipped by 4 bases and J by 7 bases, with 19 bases between them. The CDR3 sequence is 15 residues long. Looked up from germline, CDR1 is KGHSH and CDR2 is LQKENI. The CDR3 is CASSLSEGLAWTQYF. CDR3 coding DNA: TGTGCCAGCTCACTATCTGAAGGGCTAGCATGGACCCAGTACTTC.

This clone was detected only a few times. CDR3 sequence reads: CASSEQGALNEQFF. CDR3 nucleotide sequence: TGTGCCAGCAGTGAACAGGGGGCCCTTAATGAGCAGTTCTTC. The chain is built from TRBV2 and TRBJ2-1, with TRBD1 matching over 8 bases. V shed 2 bases, J shed 7 bases, and the junction held 4 bases outside the gene matches. The CDR3 loop spans 14 amino acids. The germline V gene encodes CDR1 SNHLY and CDR2 FYNNEI.

The chain combines TRBV6-6 with TRBJ1-3; TRBD1 matches 7 bases. V lost 6 bases and J lost 2; bases outside the gene matches: 7. The germline gives CDR1 MNHNY, CDR2 SVGAGI (reference sequence). The CDR3 is made up of 15 amino acids. The CDR3 bases are TGTGCCAGCAGGAGACAGGGAGGTACTGGAAACACCATATATTTT. Translation gives CASRRQGGTGNTIYF.

This chain connects TRBV4-1 to TRBJ1-3, with D perhaps TRBD1 (6 bases). The CDR3 loop spans 13 amino acids. Per germline, CDR1 MGHRA and CDR2 YSYEKL. V lost 2 bases to trimming and J lost 8 bases, with 10 bases between them. CDR3 amino acids: CASSQQGRDTIYF. The CDR3 nucleotides are TGCGCCAGCAGCCAACAGGGGAGGGACACCATATATTTT.

This chain uses TRBV21-1 with TRBJ2-7; no check of the table's D call, TRBD2, against the DNA was made. TRBV21-1 is reported as a pseudogene. CDR3 size: 16 residues. CDR3 residues: CASSKGAGAMIGEQYF. The CDR3 bases are TGTGCCAGCAGCAAAGGGGCGGGGGCAATGATTGGCGAGCAGTACTTC.

The V and J genes are TRBV4-2 and TRBJ2-7; TRBD2 is a possible D gene (6 bases). The CDR3 covers 13 residues. The V gene lost 5 bases and the J gene lost 5 bases, with 13 bases spanning the gap. Germline CDR1 LGHNA, CDR2 YNFKEQ. The CDR3, as DNA: TGTGCCAGCAGCAAGAGCCGGGGGAACGAGCAGTACTTC. Encoded protein: CASSKSRGNEQYF.

The chain joins TRBV3-1 (or the pseudogene TRBV3-2) to TRBJ2-7, with D perhaps matching TRBD2 (5 bases). Deletions cut 5 bases from V and 4 bases from J, with 15 bases between. The CDR3 has 14 amino acids. CDR1 is LGHDT, CDR2 YNNKEL, per germline (reference sequence). CDR3 loop: CASSDTSAFYEQYF. CDR3 in DNA: TGTGCCAGCAGCGACACTAGTGCCTTTTACGAGCAGTACTTC.

This clone has more than one count but fewer than ten. This rearrangement joins TRBV5-4 to TRBJ2-2; 11 bases are shared with TRBD1. This CDR3 comprises 15 residues. CDR1 and CDR2 from the germline V gene are SGHNT and YYREEE (reference sequence). Germline trimming cut 4 bases from V and 4 bases from J; bases unmatched to any gene: 3. The CDR3 sequence is CASSIGQGATGELFF. For the CDR3, the DNA is TGTGCCAGCAGCATCGGACAGGGGGCCACCGGGGAGCTGTTTTTT.

This clone was recorded a few times. The chain joins TRBV6-6 to TRBJ1-2, with D perhaps TRBD1 (5 bases). The CDR3 covers 16 residues. CDR1 MNHNY and CDR2 SVGAGI come from the germline V gene (reference sequence). Trimming removed 6 bases at V and 0 bases at J, with 17 bases between. The CDR3 protein is CASSPTRQTANYGYTF. The CDR3 region has the DNA TGTGCCAGCAGCCCTACCCGACAGACAGCTAACTATGGCTACACCTTC.

The chain links TRBV28 to TRBJ2-5; 7 bases are shared with TRBD2. V lost 6 bases to trimming and J lost 3 bases; unmatched junction nucleotides: 10. The CDR3 runs to 15 residues. Germline V lookup: CDR1 MDHEN, CDR2 SYDVKM. The CDR3 sequence: CASRGRVTKKETQYF. The DNA of the CDR3 is TGTGCCAGCAGGGGGAGGGTTACAAAGAAAGAGACCCAGTACTTC.

The sample holds a few counts of this clone. CDR3 residues: CASSYSRGGNTIYF. For the CDR3, the DNA is TGTGCCAGCAGTTACTCGAGGGGAGGAAACACCATATATTTT. The rearrangement links TRBV6-2 or TRBV6-3 to TRBJ1-3, with TRBD1 as a possible D gene (5 bases). There are 14 residues in the CDR3. V lost 0 bases to trimming and J lost 4 bases, with 7 bases between them. Germline lookup yields CDR1 MNHEY and CDR2 SVGEGT.

The sample holds a few counts of this clone. The chain links TRBV30 to TRBJ2-1; TRBD2 might be the D (5 bases). The germline V gene encodes CDR1 GTSNPN and CDR2 SVGIG (reference sequence). This CDR3 is built from 13 residues. V was pared by 0 bases and J by 13 bases, with 16 bases between. The CDR3 here is CAWSVLREGHQFF. CDR3 DNA sequence: TGTGCCTGGAGTGTACTTCGTGAGGGCCACCAGTTCTTC.

V is TRBV28 and J is TRBJ2-3; 9 bases map to TRBD2. This CDR3 is built from 17 residues. Germline V gene lookup returns CDR1 MDHEN and CDR2 SYDVKM. Trimming removed 6 bases from V and 2 bases from J; junction bases left unmatched: 12. CDR3 coding DNA: TGTGCCAGCAGATTAAAGTGGCTAGCGGGAATCACAGATACGCAGTATTTT. Its protein product is CASRLKWLAGITDTQYF.

The table lists this clone with a few counts. This chain uses TRBV7-9 with TRBJ2-5, with D unresolved. Trimming took off 5 bases at V and 2 bases at J, with 15 bases between the two ends. The CDR3 contains 15 residues. Germline loops: CDR1 SEHNR, CDR2 FQNEAQ (reference sequence). The CDR3 spells CASSPSPPVQETQYF. CDR3 sequence (DNA): TGTGCCAGCAGCCCGAGCCCTCCAGTTCAAGAGACCCAGTACTTC.

The chain carries TRBV5-1 and TRBJ2-1, with a weak D call TRBD2 (7 bases). The germline V gene has CDR1 SGHRS and CDR2 YFSETQ. This CDR3 is built from 15 residues. Trimming removed 0 bases from V and 7 bases from J, with 14 bases in between. The CDR3 protein is CASSLVRGAGNEQFF. The CDR3 DNA reads TGCGCCAGCAGCTTGGTACGGGGGGCCGGGAATGAGCAGTTCTTC.

In this sample, this clone turned up a few times. The chain joins TRBV4-1 to TRBJ2-7, with 7 bases lining up with TRBD1. The CDR3 length is 17 residues. The J segment lost 0 bases and the V segment lost 0 bases, leaving 8 bases of the junction unmatched. CDR1 MGHRA and CDR2 YSYEKL come from the germline V gene. The CDR3 bases are TGCGCCAGCAGCCAAGATACCGACAGGGCGAGCTCCTACGAGCAGTACTTC. The encoded protein is CASSQDTDRASSYEQYF.

V gene TRBV18 combines with J gene TRBJ1-2, with D perhaps matching TRBD1 (5 bases). Trimming removed 2 bases from V and 8 bases from J, with 9 bases in between. The CDR3 totals 12 residues. Germline V gene data show CDR1 as KGHSH and CDR2 as LQKENI. This CDR3 is CASSPGDEGYTF. The CDR3 DNA follows: TGTGCCAGCTCACCAGGGGACGAGGGCTACACCTTC.

This clone was seen only a few times. This chain joins TRBV7-2 and TRBJ2-7; 10 bases line up with TRBD2. CDR3 length: 19 amino acids. The germline gives CDR1 SGHTA, CDR2 FQGNSA. Trimming removed 2 bases from V and 4 bases from J; junction bases left unmatched: 17. CDR3 coding DNA: TGTGCCAGCAGCTTAAGACGCCCCCTTAGCGGGGGGCCGGGTTACGAGCAGTACTTC. Amino acids: CASSLRRPLSGGPGYEQYF.

V and J are TRBV10-3 and TRBJ1-1; D might be TRBD1 (5 bases). The germline gives CDR1 ENHRY, CDR2 SYGVKD. Trimming pared 2 bases from V and 0 bases from J, leaving 7 bases between. The CDR3 is 14 amino acids. The CDR3, as DNA: TGTGCCATCAGTGAGGGACAAGTGAACACTGAAGCTTTCTTT. Encoded protein: CAISEGQVNTEAFF.